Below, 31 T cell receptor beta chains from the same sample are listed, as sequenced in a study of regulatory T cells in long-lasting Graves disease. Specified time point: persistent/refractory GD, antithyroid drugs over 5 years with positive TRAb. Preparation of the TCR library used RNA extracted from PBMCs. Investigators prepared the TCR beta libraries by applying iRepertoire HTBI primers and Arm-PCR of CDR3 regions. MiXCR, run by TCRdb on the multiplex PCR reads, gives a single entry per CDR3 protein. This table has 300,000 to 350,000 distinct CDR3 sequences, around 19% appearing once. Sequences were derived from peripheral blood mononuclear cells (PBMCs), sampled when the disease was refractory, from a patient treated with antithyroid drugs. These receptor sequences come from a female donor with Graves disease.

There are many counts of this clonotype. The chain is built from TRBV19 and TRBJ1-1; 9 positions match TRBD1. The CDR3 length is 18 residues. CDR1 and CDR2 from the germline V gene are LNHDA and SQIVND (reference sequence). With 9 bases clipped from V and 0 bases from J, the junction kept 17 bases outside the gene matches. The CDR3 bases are TGTGCCAGCTTACAGGGGGCCAGTCCTTTAACTTTGAACACTGAAGCTTTCTTT. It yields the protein CASLQGASPLTLNTEAFF.

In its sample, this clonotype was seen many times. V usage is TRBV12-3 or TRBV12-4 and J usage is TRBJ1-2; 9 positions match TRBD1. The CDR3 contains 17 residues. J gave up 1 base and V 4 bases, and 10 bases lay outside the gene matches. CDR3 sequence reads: CASSSHLGQGLNYGYTF. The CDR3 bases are TGTGCCAGCAGTTCCCACCTCGGACAGGGGCTTAACTATGGCTACACCTTC.

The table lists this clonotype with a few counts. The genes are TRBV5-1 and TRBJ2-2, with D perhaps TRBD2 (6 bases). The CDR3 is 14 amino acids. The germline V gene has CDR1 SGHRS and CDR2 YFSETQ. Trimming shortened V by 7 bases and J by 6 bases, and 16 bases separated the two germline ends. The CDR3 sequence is CASGPWWGAGELFF. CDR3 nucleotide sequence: TGCGCCAGCGGCCCTTGGTGGGGGGCCGGGGAGCTGTTTTTT.

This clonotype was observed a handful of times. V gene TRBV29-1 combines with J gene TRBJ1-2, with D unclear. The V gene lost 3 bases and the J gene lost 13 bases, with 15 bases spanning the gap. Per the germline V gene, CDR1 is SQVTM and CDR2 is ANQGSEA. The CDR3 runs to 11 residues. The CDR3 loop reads CSVDAALPLTF. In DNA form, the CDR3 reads TGCAGCGTTGACGCCGCTCTTCCACTCACCTTC. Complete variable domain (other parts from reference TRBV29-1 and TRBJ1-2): SAVISQKPSRDICQRGTSLTIQCQVDSQVTMMFWYRQQPGQSLTLIATANQGSEATYESGFVIDKFPISRPNLTFSTLTVSNMSPEDSSIYLCSVDAALPLTFGSGTRLTVV.

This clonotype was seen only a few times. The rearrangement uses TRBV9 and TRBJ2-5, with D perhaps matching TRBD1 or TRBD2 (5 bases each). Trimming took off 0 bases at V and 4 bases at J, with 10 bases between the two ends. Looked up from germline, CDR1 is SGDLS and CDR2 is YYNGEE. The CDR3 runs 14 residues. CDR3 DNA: TGTGCCAGCAGCGTAGATGCGAGGGGAGAGACCCAGTACTTC. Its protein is CASSVDARGETQYF. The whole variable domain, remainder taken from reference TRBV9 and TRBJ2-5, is DSGVTQTPKHLITATGQRVTLRCSPRSGDLSVYWYQQSLDQGLQFLIQYYNGEERAKGNILERFSAQQFPDLHSELNLSSLELGDSALYFCASSVDARGETQYFGPGTRLLVL.

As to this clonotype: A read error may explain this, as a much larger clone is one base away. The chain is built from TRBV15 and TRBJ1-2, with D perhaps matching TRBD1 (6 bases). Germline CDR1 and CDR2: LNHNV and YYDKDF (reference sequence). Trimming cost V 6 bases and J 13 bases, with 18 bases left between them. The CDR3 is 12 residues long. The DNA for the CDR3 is TGTGCCACCAGTCCCACCGACAGGAGGTGCACCTTC. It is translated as CATSPTDRRCTF.

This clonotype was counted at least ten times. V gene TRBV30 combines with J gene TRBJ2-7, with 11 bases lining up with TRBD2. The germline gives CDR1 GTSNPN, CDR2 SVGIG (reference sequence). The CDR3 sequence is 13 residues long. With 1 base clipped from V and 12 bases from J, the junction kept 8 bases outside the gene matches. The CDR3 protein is CAWSARGTSGVYF. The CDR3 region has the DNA TGTGCCTGGAGTGCACGGGGGACTAGCGGAGTGTACTTC.

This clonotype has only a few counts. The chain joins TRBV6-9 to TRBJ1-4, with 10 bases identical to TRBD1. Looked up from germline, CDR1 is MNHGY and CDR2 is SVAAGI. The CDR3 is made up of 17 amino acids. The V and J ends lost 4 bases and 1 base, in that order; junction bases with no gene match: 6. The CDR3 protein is CASSSSGTGETNEKLFF. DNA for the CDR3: TGTGCCAGCAGTTCCTCCGGGACAGGGGAAACTAATGAAAAACTGTTTTTT.

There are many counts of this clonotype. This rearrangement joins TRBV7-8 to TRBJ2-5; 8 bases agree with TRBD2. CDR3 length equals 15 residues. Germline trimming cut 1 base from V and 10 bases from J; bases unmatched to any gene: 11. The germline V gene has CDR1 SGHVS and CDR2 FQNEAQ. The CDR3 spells CASSLVSGGPVGQYF. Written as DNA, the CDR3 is TGTGCCAGCAGCTTAGTTTCGGGGGGGCCTGTGGGCCAGTACTTC.

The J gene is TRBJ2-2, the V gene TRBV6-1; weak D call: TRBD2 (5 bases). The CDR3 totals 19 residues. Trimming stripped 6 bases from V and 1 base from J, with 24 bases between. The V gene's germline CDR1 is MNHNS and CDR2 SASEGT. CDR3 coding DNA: TGTGCCAGCAGAATCCTACGGAGGCGGAGACAAAAGAACACCGGGGAGCTGTTTTTT. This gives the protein CASRILRRRRQKNTGELFF.

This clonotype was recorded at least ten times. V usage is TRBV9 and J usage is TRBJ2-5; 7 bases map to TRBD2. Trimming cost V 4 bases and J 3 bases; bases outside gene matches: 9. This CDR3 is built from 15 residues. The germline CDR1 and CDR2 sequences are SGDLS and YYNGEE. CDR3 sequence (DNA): TGTGCCAGCAGCCCCGGGGGGAACGGGGAAGAGACCCAGTACTTC. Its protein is CASSPGGNGEETQYF.

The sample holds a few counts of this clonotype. CDR3 sequence: CASSYVGGPVSNQPQHF. CDR3 nucleotides: TGTGCCAGCAGTTACGTAGGGGGCCCGGTTAGCAATCAGCCCCAGCATTTT. The V call is TRBV6-5, the J call TRBJ1-5; TRBD1 matches at 7 bases. CDR3 length: 17 residues. Losses at the gene ends were 2 bases for V and 0 bases for J; bases not matched to a gene: 7. CDR1 is MNHEY, CDR2 SVGAGI, per germline.

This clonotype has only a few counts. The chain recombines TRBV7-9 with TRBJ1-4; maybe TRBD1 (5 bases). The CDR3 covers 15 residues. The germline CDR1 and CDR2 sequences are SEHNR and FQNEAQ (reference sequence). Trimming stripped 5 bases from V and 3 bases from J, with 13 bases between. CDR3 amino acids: CASSPGEQANEKLFF. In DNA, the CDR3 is TGTGCCAGCAGCCCAGGAGAACAGGCTAATGAAAAACTGTTTTTT. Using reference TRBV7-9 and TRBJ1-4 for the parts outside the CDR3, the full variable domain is DTGVSQNPRHKITKRGQNVTFRCDPISEHNRLYWYRQTLGQGPEFLTYFQNEAQLEKSRLLSDRFSAERPKGSFSTLEIQRTEQGDSAMYLCASSPGEQANEKLFFGSGTQLSVL.

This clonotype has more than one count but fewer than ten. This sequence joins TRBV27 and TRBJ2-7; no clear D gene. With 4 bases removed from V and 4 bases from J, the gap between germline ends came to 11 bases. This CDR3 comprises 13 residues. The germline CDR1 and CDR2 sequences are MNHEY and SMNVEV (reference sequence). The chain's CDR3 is CASSWTPDYEQYF. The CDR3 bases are TGTGCCAGCAGTTGGACCCCCGATTACGAGCAGTACTTC.

The CDR3 bases are TGCAGTGCTAGCTGGGGAGACAATCAGCCCCAGCATTTT. It specifies CSASWGDNQPQHF. V usage is TRBV20-1 and J usage is TRBJ1-5, with D unresolved. Germline CDR1 reads DFQATT; CDR2 reads SNEGSKA (reference sequence). This CDR3 region has 13 residues. With 3 bases removed from V and 3 bases from J, the gap between germline ends came to 9 bases.

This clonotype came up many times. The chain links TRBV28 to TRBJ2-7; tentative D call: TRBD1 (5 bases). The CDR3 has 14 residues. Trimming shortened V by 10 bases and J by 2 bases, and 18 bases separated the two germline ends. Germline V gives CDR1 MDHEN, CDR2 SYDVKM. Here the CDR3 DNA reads TGTGCCATCGACAGCCAGGGTGGCCCCTACGAGCAGTACTTC. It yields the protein CAIDSQGGPYEQYF.

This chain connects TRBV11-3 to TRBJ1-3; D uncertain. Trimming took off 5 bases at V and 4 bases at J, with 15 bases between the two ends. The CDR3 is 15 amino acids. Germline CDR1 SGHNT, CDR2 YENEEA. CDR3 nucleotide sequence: TGTGCCAGCAGCGGCAAAGGAAGGGCCGGAAACACCATATATTTT. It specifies CASSGKGRAGNTIYF.

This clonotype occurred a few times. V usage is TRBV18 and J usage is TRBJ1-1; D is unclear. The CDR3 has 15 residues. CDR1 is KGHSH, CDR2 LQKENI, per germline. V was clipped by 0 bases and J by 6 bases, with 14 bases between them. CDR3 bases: TGTGCCAGCTCACCACCTCGGGGTAAGGTATCTGAAGCTTTCTTT. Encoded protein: CASSPPRGKVSEAFF.

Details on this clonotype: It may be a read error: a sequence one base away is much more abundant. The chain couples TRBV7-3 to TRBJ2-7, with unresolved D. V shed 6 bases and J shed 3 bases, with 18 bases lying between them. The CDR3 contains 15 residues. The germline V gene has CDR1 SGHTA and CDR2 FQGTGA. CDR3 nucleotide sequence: TGTGCCAGCAGGCCCCGGGTCAGAATGATCTACGAGCAGTACTTC. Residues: CASRPRVRMIYEQYF.

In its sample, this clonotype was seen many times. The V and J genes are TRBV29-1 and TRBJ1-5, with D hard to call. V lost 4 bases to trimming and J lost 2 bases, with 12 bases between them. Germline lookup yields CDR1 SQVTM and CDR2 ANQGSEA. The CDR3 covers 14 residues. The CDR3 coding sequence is TGCAGCGTTGGCAGCACCCTGGGCAATCAGCCCCAGCATTTT. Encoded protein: CSVGSTLGNQPQHF. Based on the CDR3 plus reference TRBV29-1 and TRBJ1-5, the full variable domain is SAVISQKPSRDICQRGTSLTIQCQVDSQVTMMFWYRQQPGQSLTLIATANQGSEATYESGFVIDKFPISRPNLTFSTLTVSNMSPEDSSIYLCSVGSTLGNQPQHFGDGTRLSIL.

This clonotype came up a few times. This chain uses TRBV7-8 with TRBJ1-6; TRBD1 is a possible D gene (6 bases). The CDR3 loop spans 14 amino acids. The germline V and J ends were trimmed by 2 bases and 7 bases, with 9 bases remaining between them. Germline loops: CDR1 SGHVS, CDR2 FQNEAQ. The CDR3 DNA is TGTGCCAGCAGCTTAAAGGGGGGGAATTCACCCCTCCACTTT. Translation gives CASSLKGGNSPLHF.

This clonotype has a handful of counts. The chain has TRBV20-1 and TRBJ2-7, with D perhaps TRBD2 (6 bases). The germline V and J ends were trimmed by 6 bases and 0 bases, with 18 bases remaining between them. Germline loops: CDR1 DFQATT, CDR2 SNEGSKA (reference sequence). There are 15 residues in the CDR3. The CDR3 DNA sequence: TGCAGTGCCCCTGCCTTGGGGAGGAACTCCTACGAGCAGTACTTC. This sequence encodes CSAPALGRNSYEQYF.

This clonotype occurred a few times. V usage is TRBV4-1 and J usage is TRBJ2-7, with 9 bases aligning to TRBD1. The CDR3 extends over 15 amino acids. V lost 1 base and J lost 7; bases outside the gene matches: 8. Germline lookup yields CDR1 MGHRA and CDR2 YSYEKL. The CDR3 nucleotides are TGCGCCAGCAGCCAAGTTGAGGACAGGGGTGAAGAGCAGTACTTC. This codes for CASSQVEDRGEEQYF.

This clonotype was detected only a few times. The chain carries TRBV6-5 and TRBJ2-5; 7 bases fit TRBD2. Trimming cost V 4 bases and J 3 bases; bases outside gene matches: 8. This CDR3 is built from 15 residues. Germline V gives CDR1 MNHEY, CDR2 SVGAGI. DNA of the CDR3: TGTGCCAGCAGTTGGGGCCAGCGGGGAGAAGAGACCCAGTACTTC. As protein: CASSWGQRGEETQYF.

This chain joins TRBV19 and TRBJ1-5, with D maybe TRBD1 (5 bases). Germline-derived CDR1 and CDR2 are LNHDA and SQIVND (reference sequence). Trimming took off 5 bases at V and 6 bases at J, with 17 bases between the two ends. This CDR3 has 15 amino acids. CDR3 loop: CASSWGRLDRQPQHF. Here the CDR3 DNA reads TGTGCCAGTAGTTGGGGACGGTTGGATCGTCAGCCCCAGCATTTT.

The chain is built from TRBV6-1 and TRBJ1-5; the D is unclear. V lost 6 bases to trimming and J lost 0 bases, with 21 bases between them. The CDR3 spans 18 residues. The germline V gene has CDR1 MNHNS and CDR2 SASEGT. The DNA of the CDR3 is TGTGCCAGCAGCCCAACTATACGTTTGGCTTATAGCAATCAGCCCCAGCATTTT. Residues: CASSPTIRLAYSNQPQHF.

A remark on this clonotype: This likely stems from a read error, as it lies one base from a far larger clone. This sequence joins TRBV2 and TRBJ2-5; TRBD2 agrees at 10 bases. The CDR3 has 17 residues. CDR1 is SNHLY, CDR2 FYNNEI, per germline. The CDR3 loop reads CASSLGLAGEYQETRYF. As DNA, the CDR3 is TGTGCCAGCAGTTTAGGGCTAGCGGGGGAATACCAAGAGACCCGGTACTTC.

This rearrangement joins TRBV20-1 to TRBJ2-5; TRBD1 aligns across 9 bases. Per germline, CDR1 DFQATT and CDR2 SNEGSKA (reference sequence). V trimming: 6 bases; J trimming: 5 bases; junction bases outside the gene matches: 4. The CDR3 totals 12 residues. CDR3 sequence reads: CSAGTGMETQYF. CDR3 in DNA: TGCAGTGCCGGGACAGGGATGGAGACCCAGTACTTC.

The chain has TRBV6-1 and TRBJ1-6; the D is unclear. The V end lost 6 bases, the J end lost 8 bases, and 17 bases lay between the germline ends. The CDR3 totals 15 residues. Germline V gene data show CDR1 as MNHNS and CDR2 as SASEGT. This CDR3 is CASSQEEREYSPLHF. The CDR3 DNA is TGTGCCAGCAGCCAGGAGGAGAGGGAATATTCACCCCTCCACTTT.

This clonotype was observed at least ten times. CDR3 loop: CASSRIQGLDGYTF. In nucleotides, the CDR3 is TGTGCCAGCAGCCGAATTCAGGGTTTAGATGGCTACACCTTC. The chain is built from TRBV7-2 and TRBJ1-2; weak D call: TRBD1 (5 bases). The CDR3 has 14 residues. The V and J ends lost 5 bases and 6 bases respectively, with 16 bases between them. Germline CDR1 reads SGHTA; CDR2 reads FQGNSA.

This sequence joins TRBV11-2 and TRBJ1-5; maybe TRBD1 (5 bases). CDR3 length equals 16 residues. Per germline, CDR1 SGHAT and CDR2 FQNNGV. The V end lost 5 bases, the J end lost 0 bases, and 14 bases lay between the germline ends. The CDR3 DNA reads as TGTGCCAGCAGCATCGGGGCTAGACTTAGCAATCAGCCCCAGCATTTT. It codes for CASSIGARLSNQPQHF.